These T cell receptor beta chains were read from a single sample in a study of T cells in Graves' hyperthyroidism and ophthalmopathy. TCRdb processed the multiplex PCR reads anew with MiXCR; each CDR3 protein has one entry. The sample lists around 350,000 distinct CDR3 sequences; 15% to 20% were seen once. Sequencing used blood. The source of these receptors is a woman aged 18-29 years with Graves' hyperthyroidism. CDR3s include the opening cysteine and the closing phenylalanine or tryptophan. The D gene is left open where the match is weak. Size tells how often a clone was seen (once, few, many) or the class of an expanded clone, and some rows leave it out.

TRBV20-1	many	TRBJ1-1	TRBD1	TGCAGTGCTAGAGATTTCCGGGACAGGATCGAAGCTTTCTTT	CSARDFRDRIEAFF
TRBV6-1	NA	TRBJ1-5	NA	TGTGCCAGCATTCCTGTCCTTGGGCCTCAGCCCCAGCATTTT	CASIPVLGPQPQHF
TRBV11-2	NA	TRBJ1-1	TRBD1	TGTGCCAGCAGCTTCTTAACAGGGGGGAACACTGAAGCTTTCTTT	CASSFLTGGNTEAFF
TRBV6-5	NA	TRBJ2-2	NA	TGTGCCAGCAGTTACCCCGGGTTAGCTCCGAACACCGGGGAGCTGTTTTTT	CASSYPGLAPNTGELFF
TRBV12-3/TRBV12-4	many	TRBJ1-2	TRBD1	TGTGCCAGCAGCTACCGGGACAGGGGGAGACTCTATGGCTACACCTTC	CASSYRDRGRLYGYTF
TRBV5-1	NA	TRBJ2-5	NA	TGCGCCAGCAGCTTGGGTGCACAACAAGAGACCCAGTACTTC	CASSLGAQQETQYF
TRBV12-3/TRBV12-4	few	TRBJ1-2	TRBD1	TGTGCCAGCAGTGCCGGGACAGGGGTGGGCTACACCTTC	CASSAGTGVGYTF
TRBV6-1	NA	TRBJ1-1	TRBD1	TGTGCCAGCAGTCGCCGAGACAGGGGACCTGAAGCTTTCTTT	CASSRRDRGPEAFF
TRBV5-1	many	TRBJ2-7	NA	TGCGCCAGCAGCTTTAACCCGACAACCTACGAGCAGTACTTC	CASSFNPTTYEQYF
TRBV5-1	few	TRBJ2-6	NA	TGCGCCAGCAGCTTGATGGTGCAGGTCGGTGGGGCCAACGTCCTGACTTTC	CASSLMVQVGGANVLTF